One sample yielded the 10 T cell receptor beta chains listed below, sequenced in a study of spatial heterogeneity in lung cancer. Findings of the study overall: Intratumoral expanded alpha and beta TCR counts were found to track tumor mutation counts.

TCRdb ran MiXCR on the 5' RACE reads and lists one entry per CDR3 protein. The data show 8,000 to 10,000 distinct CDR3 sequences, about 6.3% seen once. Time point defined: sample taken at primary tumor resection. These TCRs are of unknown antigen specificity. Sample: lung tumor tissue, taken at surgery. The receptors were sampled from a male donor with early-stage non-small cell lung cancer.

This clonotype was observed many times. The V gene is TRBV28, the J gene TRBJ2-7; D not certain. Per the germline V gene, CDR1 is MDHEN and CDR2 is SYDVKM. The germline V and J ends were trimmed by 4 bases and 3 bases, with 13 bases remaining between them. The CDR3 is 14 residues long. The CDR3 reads CASSSPLDDYEQYF. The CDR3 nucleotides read TGTGCCAGCAGTTCCCCCCTGGACGACTACGAGCAGTACTTC. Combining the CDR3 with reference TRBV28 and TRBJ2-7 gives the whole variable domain DVKVTQSSRYLVKRTGEKVFLECVQDMDHENMFWYRQDPGLGLRLIYFSYDVKMKEKGDIPEGYSVSREKKERFSLILESASTNQTSMYLCASSSPLDDYEQYFGPGTRLTVT.

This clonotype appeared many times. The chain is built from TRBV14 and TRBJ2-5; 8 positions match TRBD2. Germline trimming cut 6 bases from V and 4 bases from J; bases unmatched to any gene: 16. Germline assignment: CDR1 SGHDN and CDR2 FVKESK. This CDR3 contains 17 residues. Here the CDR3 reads CASSPPRDQRETETQYF. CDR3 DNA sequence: TGTGCCAGCAGTCCCCCTAGGGACCAGCGGGAGACAGAGACCCAGTACTTC. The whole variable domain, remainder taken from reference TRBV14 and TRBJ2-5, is EAGVTQFPSHSVIEKGQTVTLRCDPISGHDNLYWYRRVMGKEIKFLLHFVKESKQDESGMPNNRFLAERTGGTYSTLKVQPAELEDSGVYFCASSPPRDQRETETQYFGPGTRLLVL.

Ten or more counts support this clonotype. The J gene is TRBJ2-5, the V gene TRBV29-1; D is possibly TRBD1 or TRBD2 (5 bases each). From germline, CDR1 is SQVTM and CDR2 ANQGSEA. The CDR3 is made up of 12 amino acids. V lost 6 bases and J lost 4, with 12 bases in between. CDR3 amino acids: CSVGDGPETQYF. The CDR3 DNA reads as TGCAGCGTCGGGGACGGTCCAGAGACCCAGTACTTC.

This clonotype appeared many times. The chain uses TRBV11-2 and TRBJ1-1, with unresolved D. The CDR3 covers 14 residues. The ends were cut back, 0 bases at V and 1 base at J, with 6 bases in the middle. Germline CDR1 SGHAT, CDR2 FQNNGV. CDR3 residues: CASSLDGTNTEAFF. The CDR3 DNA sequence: TGTGCCAGCAGCTTAGACGGTACGAACACTGAAGCTTTCTTT.

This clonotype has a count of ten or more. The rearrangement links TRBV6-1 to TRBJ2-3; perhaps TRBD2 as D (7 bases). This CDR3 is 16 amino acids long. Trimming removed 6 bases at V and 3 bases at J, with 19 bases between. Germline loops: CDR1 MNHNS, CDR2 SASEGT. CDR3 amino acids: CASRPQRGGVTDTQYF. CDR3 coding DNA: TGTGCCAGCAGACCCCAGAGGGGGGGAGTGACAGATACGCAGTATTTT.

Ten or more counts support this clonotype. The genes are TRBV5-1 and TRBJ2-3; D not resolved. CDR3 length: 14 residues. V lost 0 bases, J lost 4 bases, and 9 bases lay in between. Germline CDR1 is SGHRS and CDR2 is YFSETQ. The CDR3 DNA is TGCGCCAGCAGCTTGGTGCTGGCGGCAGATACGCAGTATTTT. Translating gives CASSLVLAADTQYF.

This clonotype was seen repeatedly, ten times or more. The CDR3 coding sequence is TGCAGTGCTAGCCGGGGTCAGGTAACAGATACGCAGTATTTT. Translated, it gives CSASRGQVTDTQYF. The V call is TRBV20-1, the J call TRBJ2-3, with a tentative D call TRBD2 (5 bases). This CDR3 spans 14 amino acids. Germline lookup yields CDR1 DFQATT and CDR2 SNEGSKA (reference sequence). Trimming pared 3 bases from V and 3 bases from J, leaving 13 bases between.

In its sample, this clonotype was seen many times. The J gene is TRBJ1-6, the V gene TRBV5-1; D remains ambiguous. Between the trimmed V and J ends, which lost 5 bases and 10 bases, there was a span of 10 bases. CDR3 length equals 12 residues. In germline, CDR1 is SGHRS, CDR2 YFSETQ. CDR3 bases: TGCGCCAGCAGATCCCCGAAGTCACCCCTCCACTTT. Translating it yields CASRSPKSPLHF.

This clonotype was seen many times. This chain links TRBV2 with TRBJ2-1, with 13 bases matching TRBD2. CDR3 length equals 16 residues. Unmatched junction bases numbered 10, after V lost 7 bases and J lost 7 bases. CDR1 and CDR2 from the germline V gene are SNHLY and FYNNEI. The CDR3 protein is CASKGRTSGRMNEQFF. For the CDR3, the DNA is TGTGCCAGCAAGGGCCGGACTAGCGGGAGAATGAATGAGCAGTTCTTC.

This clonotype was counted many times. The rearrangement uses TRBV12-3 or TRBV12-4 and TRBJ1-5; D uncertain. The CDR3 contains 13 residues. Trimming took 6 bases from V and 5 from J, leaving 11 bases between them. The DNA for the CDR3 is TGTGCCAGCAGCTCCGGTTCGGATCAGCCCCAGCATTTT. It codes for CASSSGSDQPQHF.